The next 21 T cell receptor beta chains were all read from a single sample in a study of cytomegalovirus exposure and HLA in healthy donors. 13 Jbeta primers and 60 Vbeta primers were used for the PCR. The data were produced by immunoSEQ multiplex PCR, yet TCRdb's version contains in-frame clones alone and is incomplete. This sample carries roughly 55,000 clones, 65% to 80% of them seen once, and the ten largest clones take less than 35%. Sequencing was carried out using PBMCs. The receptors shown here come from a man in his forties in good health and CMV-seropositive.

The J gene is TRBJ1-1, the V gene TRBV29-1, with D uncertain. Per germline, CDR1 SQVTM and CDR2 ANQGSEA. V lost 4 bases to trimming and J lost 6 bases, with 9 bases between them. The CDR3 runs to 11 residues. The CDR3 here is CSVGRVAEAFF. In nucleotides, the CDR3 is TGCAGCGTTGGGCGGGTCGCTGAAGCTTTCTTT.

Turning to this clone: Other DNA sequences in this sample translate to the same CDR3. This chain links TRBV7-9 with TRBJ2-7, with 9 bases fitting TRBD1. The V gene's germline CDR1 is SEHNR and CDR2 FQNEAQ (reference sequence). This CDR3 comprises 15 residues. V was pared by 2 bases and J by 1 base, with 3 bases of the junction left unmatched. The CDR3 region has the DNA TGTGCCAGCAGCTTAACCGGGACAGGGTCCTACGAGCAGTACTTC. Its protein product is CASSLTGTGSYEQYF.

This chain joins TRBV7-6 and TRBJ1-4; no clear D gene. V lost 5 bases and J lost 7, with 17 bases in between. CDR3 length equals 15 residues. Germline CDR1 SGHVS, CDR2 FNYEAQ. CDR3 loop: CASSPGEVGIEKLFF. The CDR3 DNA follows: TGTGCCAGCAGCCCTGGGGAGGTTGGAATTGAAAAACTGTTTTTT.

This sequence joins TRBV5-6 and TRBJ1-3; D unclear. Germline V gives CDR1 SGHDT, CDR2 YYEEEE. Trimming left V 1 base short and J 4 bases short, with 12 bases between. This CDR3 has 15 amino acids. The chain's CDR3 is CASSLYSRAGNTIYF. CDR3 nucleotides: TGTGCCAGCAGCTTGTACAGTCGAGCAGGAAACACCATATATTTT.

The chain combines TRBV27 with TRBJ2-7; no clear D gene. V was trimmed by 6 bases and J by 0 bases, leaving 12 bases between them. The CDR3 covers 14 residues. Germline-derived CDR1 and CDR2 are MNHEY and SMNVEV (reference sequence). DNA of the CDR3: TGTGCCAGCAGCTATGGGCTAACCTCCTACGAGCAGTACTTC. It translates to CASSYGLTSYEQYF.

The chain carries TRBV29-1 and TRBJ2-1, with D hard to call. V lost 4 bases to trimming and J lost 3 bases, with 10 bases between them. The length of the CDR3 is 13 residues. Germline values: CDR1 SQVTM, CDR2 ANQGSEA. For the CDR3, the DNA is TGCAGCGTTGGGGCTTATATCTACAATGAGCAGTTCTTC. Translation: CSVGAYIYNEQFF.

The gene calls are TRBV2 and TRBJ1-2, with TRBD1 identical over 8 bases. With V trimmed by 9 bases and J by 5 bases, 11 bases remained unmatched. CDR1 is SNHLY, CDR2 FYNNEI, per germline. The CDR3 totals 14 residues. Here the CDR3 reads CASDPGQGGYGYTF. As DNA, the CDR3 is TGTGCCAGTGACCCAGGACAGGGTGGGTATGGCTACACCTTC.

The V and J genes are TRBV7-2 and TRBJ1-1; the match to TRBD1 covers 8 bases. Per germline, CDR1 SGHTA and CDR2 FQGNSA. The CDR3 extends over 14 amino acids. Losses at the gene ends were 5 bases for V and 5 bases for J; bases not matched to a gene: 7. As DNA, the CDR3 is TGTGCCAGCAGCACCGGACAGGGTTTAACTGAAGCTTTCTTT. Translated, it gives CASSTGQGLTEAFF.

This chain links TRBV5-1 with TRBJ2-3; 7 positions agree with TRBD1. The V and J ends lost 1 base and 3 bases, in that order; junction bases with no gene match: 5. CDR1 and CDR2 (germline): SGHRS, YFSETQ. The CDR3 has 15 residues. The CDR3 protein is CASSLNTGVTDTQYF. In nucleotides, the CDR3 is TGCGCCAGCAGCTTGAATACAGGGGTGACAGATACGCAGTATTTT.

V usage is TRBV6-6 and J usage is TRBJ1-2; the match to TRBD1 covers 7 bases. This CDR3 comprises 14 residues. Germline CDR1 and CDR2: MNHNY and SVGAGI (reference sequence). J was trimmed by 4 bases and V by 8 bases; bases with no gene match: 10. CDR3 sequence reads: CASEQGGYSYGYTF. The CDR3 nucleotides are TGTGCCAGCGAGCAGGGGGGATACAGCTATGGCTACACCTTC.

J is TRBJ1-1 and V is TRBV4-1, with D unresolved. This CDR3 is built from 13 residues. V was cut by 4 bases and J by 5 bases, with 11 bases left in between. Per germline, CDR1 MGHRA and CDR2 YSYEKL. CDR3 in DNA: TGCGCCAGCAGCCGCATGCGGGGAACTGAAGCTTTCTTT. It specifies CASSRMRGTEAFF.

The J gene is TRBJ1-6, the V gene TRBV10-2; TRBD1 is a possible D gene (6 bases). This CDR3 comprises 16 residues. Trimming pared 4 bases from V and 9 bases from J, leaving 19 bases between. CDR1 WSHSY and CDR2 SAAADI come from the germline V gene. Written as DNA, the CDR3 is TGCGCCAGCAGTGGGCCGGGCCCAGGGGAGGGTTCACCCCTCCACTTT. Translating it yields CASSGPGPGEGSPLHF.

The chain combines TRBV5-6 with TRBJ2-7; the match to TRBD1 covers 11 bases. The CDR3 length is 16 residues. The germline V gene encodes CDR1 SGHDT and CDR2 YYEEEE. The junction had 7 bases not matched to a gene; V was cut back by 1 base and J by 4 bases. The CDR3 spells CASSLHNRDRGYEQYF. Written as DNA, the CDR3 is TGTGCCAGCAGCTTGCACAACCGGGACAGGGGGTACGAGCAGTACTTC.

The V gene is TRBV11-2, the J gene TRBJ1-4; tentative D call: TRBD1 (6 bases). The germline CDR1 and CDR2 sequences are SGHAT and FQNNGV. Trimming left V 6 bases short and J 6 bases short, with 23 bases between. The CDR3 has 17 residues. The CDR3 region is CASRSSAGAGQDEKLFF. The CDR3 coding sequence is TGTGCCAGCAGATCAAGCGCGGGGGCCGGGCAAGATGAAAAACTGTTTTTT. Complete variable domain (other parts from reference TRBV11-2 and TRBJ1-4): EAGVAQSPRYKIIEKRQSVAFWCNPISGHATLYWYQQILGQGPKLLIQFQNNGVVDDSQLPKDRFSAERLKGVDSTLKIQPAKLEDSAVYLCASRSSAGAGQDEKLFFGSGTQLSVL.

The J gene is TRBJ1-1, the V gene TRBV11-3; no firm D call. CDR1 and CDR2 from the germline V gene are SGHNT and YENEEA. This CDR3 has 16 residues. Trimming left V 0 bases short and J 1 base short, with 12 bases between. CDR3 loop: CASSLEAETSNTEAFF. DNA for the CDR3: TGTGCCAGCAGCTTAGAGGCCGAAACATCGAACACTGAAGCTTTCTTT.

This clone was seen only a few times. The V and J genes are TRBV6-5 and TRBJ1-2; D is possibly TRBD1 (5 bases). The germline V and J ends were trimmed by 2 bases and 5 bases, with 18 bases remaining between them. Germline V gives CDR1 MNHEY, CDR2 SVGAGI. The CDR3 totals 16 residues. CDR3 sequence: CASSYLVEGAKYGYTF. Written as DNA, the CDR3 is TGTGCCAGCAGTTACCTGGTCGAAGGGGCAAAGTATGGCTACACCTTC.

The chain has TRBV19 and TRBJ1-6, with a tentative D call TRBD1 (5 bases). V lost 11 bases and J 10 bases, leaving 33 bases between the germline ends. The CDR3 extends over 18 amino acids. The germline V gene has CDR1 LNHDA and CDR2 SQIVND (reference sequence). CDR3: CAPHGRGYVFEGKSPLHF. Written as DNA, the CDR3 is TGTGCCCCTCATGGGAGGGGATATGTTTTTGAGGGTAAATCACCCCTCCACTTT.

The CDR3: CASSFFIRQGSQETQYF. The CDR3 DNA sequence: TGTGCCAGCAGCTTCTTCATCCGACAGGGGAGCCAAGAGACCCAGTACTTC. The chain recombines TRBV5-6 with TRBJ2-5, with 8 bases fitting TRBD1. The junction had 10 bases not matched to a gene; V was cut back by 2 bases and J by 1 base. The length of the CDR3 is 17 residues. The germline V gene has CDR1 SGHDT and CDR2 YYEEEE.

J is TRBJ1-1 and V is TRBV7-2; 9 positions match TRBD1. J gave up 5 bases and V 3 bases, and 7 bases lay outside the gene matches. From germline, CDR1 is SGHTA and CDR2 FQGNSA. There are 15 residues in the CDR3. CDR3 bases: TGTGCCAGCAGCTTCGGGGGGACAGGGAAAACTGAAGCTTTCTTT. Translating gives CASSFGGTGKTEAFF.

The V gene is TRBV10-3, the J gene TRBJ1-1; tentative D call: TRBD1 (5 bases). Germline CDR1 and CDR2: ENHRY and SYGVKD. The CDR3 has 12 amino acids. Trimming removed 6 bases at V and 8 bases at J, with 13 bases between. The DNA for the CDR3 is TGTGCCATCAGGGACATCTTACACGAAGCTTTCTTT. Its protein is CAIRDILHEAFF.

The CDR3 reads CASSLRGIDYGYTF. The CDR3 nucleotides are TGTGCCAGCAGCTTGCGGGGGATCGACTATGGCTACACCTTC. The chain joins TRBV5-8 to TRBJ1-2, with D possibly being TRBD1 (5 bases). Germline CDR1 and CDR2: SGHTS and YDEGEE. Deletions cut 1 base from V and 3 bases from J, with 10 bases between. There are 14 residues in the CDR3.